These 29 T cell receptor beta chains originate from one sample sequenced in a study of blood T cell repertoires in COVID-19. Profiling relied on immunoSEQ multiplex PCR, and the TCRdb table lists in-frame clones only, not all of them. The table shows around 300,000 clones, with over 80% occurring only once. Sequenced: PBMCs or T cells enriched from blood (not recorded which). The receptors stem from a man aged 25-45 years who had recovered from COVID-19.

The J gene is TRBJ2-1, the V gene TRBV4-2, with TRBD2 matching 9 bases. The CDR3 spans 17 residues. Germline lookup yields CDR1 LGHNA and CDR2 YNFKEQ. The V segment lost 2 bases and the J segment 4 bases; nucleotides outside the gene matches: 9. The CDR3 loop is CASSQSQVRGGYNEQFF. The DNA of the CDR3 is TGTGCCAGCAGCCAAAGCCAGGTGCGGGGGGGTTACAATGAGCAGTTCTTC.

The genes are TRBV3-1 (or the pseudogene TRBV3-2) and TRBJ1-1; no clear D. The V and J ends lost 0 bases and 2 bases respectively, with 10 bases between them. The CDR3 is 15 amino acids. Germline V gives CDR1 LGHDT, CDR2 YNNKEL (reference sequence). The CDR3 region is CASSQERGGNTEAFF. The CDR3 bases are TGTGCCAGCAGCCAAGAGAGAGGTGGTAACACTGAAGCTTTCTTT.

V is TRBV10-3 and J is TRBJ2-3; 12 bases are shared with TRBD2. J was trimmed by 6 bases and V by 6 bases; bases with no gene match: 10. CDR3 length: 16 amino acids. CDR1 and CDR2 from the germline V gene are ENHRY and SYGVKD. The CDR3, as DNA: TGTGCCATCAGCCGGACTAGCGGGGCGCCAGGGGATACGCAGTATTTT. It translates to CAISRTSGAPGDTQYF.

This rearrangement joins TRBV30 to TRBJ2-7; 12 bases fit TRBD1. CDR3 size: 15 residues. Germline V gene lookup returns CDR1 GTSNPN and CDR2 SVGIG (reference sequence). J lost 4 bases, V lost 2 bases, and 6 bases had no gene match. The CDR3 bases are TGTGCCTGGAGTTCTCCGGGACAGGGGGCTTACGAGCAGTACTTC. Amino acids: CAWSSPGQGAYEQYF.

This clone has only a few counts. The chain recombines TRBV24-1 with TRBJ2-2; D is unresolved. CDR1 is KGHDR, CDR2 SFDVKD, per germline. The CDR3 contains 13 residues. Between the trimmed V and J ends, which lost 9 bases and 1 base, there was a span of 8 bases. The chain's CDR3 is CATQQLNTGELFF. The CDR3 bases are TGTGCCACCCAACAATTGAACACCGGGGAGCTGTTTTTT.

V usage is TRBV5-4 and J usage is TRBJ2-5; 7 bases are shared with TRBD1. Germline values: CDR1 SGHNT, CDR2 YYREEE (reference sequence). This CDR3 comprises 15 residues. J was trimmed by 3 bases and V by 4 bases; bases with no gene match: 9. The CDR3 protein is CASSLTTGPEETQYF. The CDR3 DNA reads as TGTGCCAGCAGCCTAACGACAGGGCCTGAAGAGACCCAGTACTTC.

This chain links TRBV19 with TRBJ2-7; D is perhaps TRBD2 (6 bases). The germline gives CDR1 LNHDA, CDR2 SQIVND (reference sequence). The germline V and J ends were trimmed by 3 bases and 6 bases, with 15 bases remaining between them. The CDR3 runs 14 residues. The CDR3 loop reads CASSMGPGRLEQYF. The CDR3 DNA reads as TGTGCCAGTAGTATGGGGCCAGGGAGGCTCGAGCAGTACTTC. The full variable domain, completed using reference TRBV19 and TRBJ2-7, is DGGITQSPKYLFRKEGQNVTLSCEQNLNHDAMYWYRQDPGQGLRLIYYSQIVNDFQKGDIAEGYSVSREKKESFPLTVTSAQKNPTAFYLCASSMGPGRLEQYFGPGTRLTVT.

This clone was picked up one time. DNA for the CDR3: TGCGCCAGCAAGGACTTAGCGGGGACAGATACGCAGTATTTT. Protein: CASKDLAGTDTQYF. V usage is TRBV5-1 and J usage is TRBJ2-3; 8 nucleotides match TRBD2. Trimming cost V 6 bases and J 3 bases; bases outside gene matches: 6. CDR3 length: 14 residues. In germline, CDR1 is SGHRS, CDR2 YFSETQ. Filled out from reference TRBV5-1 and TRBJ2-3, the complete variable domain reads KAGVTQTPRYLIKTRGQQVTLSCSPISGHRSVSWYQQTPGQGLQFLFEYFSETQRNKGNFPGRFSGRQFSNSRSEMNVSTLELGDSALYLCASKDLAGTDTQYFGPGTRLTVL.

The CDR3 nucleotides are TGCAGTGCTAGTCCGGGTATTGGCAATCAGCCCCAGCATTTT. It yields the protein CSASPGIGNQPQHF. This chain uses TRBV20-1 with TRBJ1-5; D unresolved. The CDR3 is 14 amino acids. CDR1 is DFQATT, CDR2 SNEGSKA, per germline (reference sequence). Trimming removed 3 bases at V and 2 bases at J, with 11 bases between.

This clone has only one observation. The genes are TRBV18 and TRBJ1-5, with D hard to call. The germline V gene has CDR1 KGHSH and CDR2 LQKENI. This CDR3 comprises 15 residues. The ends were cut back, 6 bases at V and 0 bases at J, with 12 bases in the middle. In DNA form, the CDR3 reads TGTGCCAGCTCTCCAAACAGAAATAGCAATCAGCCCCAGCATTTT. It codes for CASSPNRNSNQPQHF.

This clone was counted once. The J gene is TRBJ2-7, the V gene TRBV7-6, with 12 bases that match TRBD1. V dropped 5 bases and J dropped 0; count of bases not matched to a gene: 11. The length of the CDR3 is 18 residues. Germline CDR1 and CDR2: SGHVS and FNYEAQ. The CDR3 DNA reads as TGTGCCAGCAGCCCCGGGACAGGGGGCTTTGGGGCCTCCTACGAGCAGTACTTC. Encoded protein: CASSPGTGGFGASYEQYF.

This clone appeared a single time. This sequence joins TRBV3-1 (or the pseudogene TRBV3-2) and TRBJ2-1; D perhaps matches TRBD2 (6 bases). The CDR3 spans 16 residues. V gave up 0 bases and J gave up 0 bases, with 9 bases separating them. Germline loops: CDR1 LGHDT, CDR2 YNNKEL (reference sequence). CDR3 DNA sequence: TGTGCCAGCAGCCAAGATAGCGGAAGCTCCTACAATGAGCAGTTCTTC. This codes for CASSQDSGSSYNEQFF.

CDR3 in DNA: TGTGCCTGGATGGGGACAGGGGCCTATGGCTACACCTTC. Protein: CAWMGTGAYGYTF. The V and J genes are TRBV30 and TRBJ1-2, with TRBD1 matching 10 bases. This CDR3 spans 13 amino acids. V shed 4 bases and J 4 bases; nucleotides not matched to a gene: 3. Germline lookup yields CDR1 GTSNPN and CDR2 SVGIG (reference sequence).

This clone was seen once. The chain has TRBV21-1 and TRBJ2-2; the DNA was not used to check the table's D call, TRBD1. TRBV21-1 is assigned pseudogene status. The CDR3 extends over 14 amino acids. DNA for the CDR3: TGTGCCAGCACCCAGGGTACGAACACCGGGGAGCTGTTTTTT. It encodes CASTQGTNTGELFF.

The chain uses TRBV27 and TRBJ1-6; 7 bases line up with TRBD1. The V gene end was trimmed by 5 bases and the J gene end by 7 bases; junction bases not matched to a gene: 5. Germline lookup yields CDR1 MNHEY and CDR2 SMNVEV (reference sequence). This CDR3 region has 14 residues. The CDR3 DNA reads TGTGCCAGCAGTCCTACAGGGGCGAATTCACCCCTCCACTTT. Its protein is CASSPTGANSPLHF.

CDR3 nucleotides: TGTGCCAGCAGCCCTATTAACACTGAAGCTTTCTTT. This gives the protein CASSPINTEAFF. The chain is built from TRBV16 and TRBJ1-1; no clear D. V shed 4 bases and J shed 2 bases, with 5 bases lying between them. Germline V gene sequence: CDR1 KGHSY, CDR2 FQNENV. The CDR3 has 12 amino acids.

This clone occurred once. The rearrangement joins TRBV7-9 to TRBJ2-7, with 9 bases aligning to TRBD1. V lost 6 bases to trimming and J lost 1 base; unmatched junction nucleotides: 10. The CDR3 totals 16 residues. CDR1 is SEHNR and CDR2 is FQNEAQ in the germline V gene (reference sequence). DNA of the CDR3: TGTGCCAGCAGTCCCGGACAGGGGAAGTCATCCTACGAGCAGTACTTC. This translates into CASSPGQGKSSYEQYF. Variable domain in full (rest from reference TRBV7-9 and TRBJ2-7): DTGVSQNPRHKITKRGQNVTFRCDPISEHNRLYWYRQTLGQGPEFLTYFQNEAQLEKSRLLSDRFSAERPKGSFSTLEIQRTEQGDSAMYLCASSPGQGKSSYEQYFGPGTRLTVT.

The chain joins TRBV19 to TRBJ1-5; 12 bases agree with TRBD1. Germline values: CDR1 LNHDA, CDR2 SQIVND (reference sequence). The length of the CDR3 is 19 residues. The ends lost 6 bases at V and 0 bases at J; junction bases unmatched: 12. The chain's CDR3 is CASSDTAGQGAVSNQPQHF. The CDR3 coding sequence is TGTGCCAGTAGCGATACAGCGGGACAGGGGGCGGTTAGCAATCAGCCCCAGCATTTT.

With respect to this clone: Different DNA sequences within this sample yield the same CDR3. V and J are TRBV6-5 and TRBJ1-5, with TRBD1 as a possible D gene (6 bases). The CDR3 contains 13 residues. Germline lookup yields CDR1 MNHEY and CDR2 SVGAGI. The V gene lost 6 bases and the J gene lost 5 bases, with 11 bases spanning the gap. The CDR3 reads CASSLTGYQPQHF. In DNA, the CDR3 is TGTGCCAGCAGCTTAACAGGGTATCAGCCCCAGCATTTT.

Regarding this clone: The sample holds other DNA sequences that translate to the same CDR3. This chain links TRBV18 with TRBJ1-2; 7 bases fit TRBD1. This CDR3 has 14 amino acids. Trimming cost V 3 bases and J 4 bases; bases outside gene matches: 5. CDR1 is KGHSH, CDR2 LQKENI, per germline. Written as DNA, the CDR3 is TGTGCCAGCTCACCTTCCGGGACAGCCTATGGCTACACCTTC. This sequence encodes CASSPSGTAYGYTF.

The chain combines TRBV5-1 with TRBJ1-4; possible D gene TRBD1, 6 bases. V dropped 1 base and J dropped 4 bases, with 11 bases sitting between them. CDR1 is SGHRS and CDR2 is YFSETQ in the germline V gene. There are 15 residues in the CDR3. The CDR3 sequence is CASSLTGRDNEKLFF. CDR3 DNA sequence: TGCGCCAGCAGCTTGACAGGGCGAGATAATGAAAAACTGTTTTTT.

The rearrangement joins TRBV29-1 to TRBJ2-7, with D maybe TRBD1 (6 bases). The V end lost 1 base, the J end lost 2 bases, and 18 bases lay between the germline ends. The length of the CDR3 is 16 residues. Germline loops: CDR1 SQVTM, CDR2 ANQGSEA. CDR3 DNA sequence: TGCAGCGTTGAAGGCCTAACAGAGGGGGACCCCTACGAGCAGTACTTC. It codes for CSVEGLTEGDPYEQYF.

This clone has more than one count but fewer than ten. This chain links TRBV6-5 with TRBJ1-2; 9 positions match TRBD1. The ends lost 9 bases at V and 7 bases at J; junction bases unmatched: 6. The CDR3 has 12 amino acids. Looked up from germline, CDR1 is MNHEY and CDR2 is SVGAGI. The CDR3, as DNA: TGTGCCAGTACAGGGGGCGGATCTGGCTACACCTTC. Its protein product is CASTGGGSGYTF.

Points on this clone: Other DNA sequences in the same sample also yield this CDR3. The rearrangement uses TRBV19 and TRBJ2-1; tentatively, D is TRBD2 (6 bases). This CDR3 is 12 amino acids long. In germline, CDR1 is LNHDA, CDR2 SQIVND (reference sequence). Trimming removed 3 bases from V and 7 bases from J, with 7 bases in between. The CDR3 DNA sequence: TGTGCCAGTAGTATTGGGGGGAATGAGCAGTTCTTC. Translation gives CASSIGGNEQFF.

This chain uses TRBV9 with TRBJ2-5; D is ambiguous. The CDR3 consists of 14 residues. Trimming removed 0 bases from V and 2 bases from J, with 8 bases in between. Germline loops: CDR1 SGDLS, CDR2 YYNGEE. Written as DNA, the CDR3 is TGTGCCAGCAGCGTAGGGTCAACACAAGAGACCCAGTACTTC. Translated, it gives CASSVGSTQETQYF.

The CDR3 nucleotides read TGTGCCAGCAGTGACTGGCCATTGCAGCCCCAGCATTTT. Protein sequence: CASSDWPLQPQHF. The chain recombines TRBV6-4 with TRBJ1-5; no clear D. Germline CDR1 and CDR2: MRHNA and SNTAGT. There are 13 residues in the CDR3. Between the trimmed V and J ends, which lost 1 base and 7 bases, there was a span of 8 bases.

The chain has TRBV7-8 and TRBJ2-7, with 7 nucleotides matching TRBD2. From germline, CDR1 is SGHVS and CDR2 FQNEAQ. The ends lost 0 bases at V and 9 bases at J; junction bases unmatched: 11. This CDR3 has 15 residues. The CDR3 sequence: CASSLAAGGKGRQYF. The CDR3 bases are TGTGCCAGCAGCTTAGCGGCCGGGGGGAAAGGTCGGCAGTACTTC.

The CDR3 sequence is CASSFGGELFF. Written as DNA, the CDR3 is TGTGCCAGCAGCTTCGGGGGGGAGCTGTTTTTT. The chain recombines TRBV7-3 with TRBJ2-2; the D is unclear. Trimming removed 3 bases at V and 8 bases at J, with 4 bases between. Germline CDR1 is SGHTA and CDR2 is FQGTGA. The length of the CDR3 is 11 residues.

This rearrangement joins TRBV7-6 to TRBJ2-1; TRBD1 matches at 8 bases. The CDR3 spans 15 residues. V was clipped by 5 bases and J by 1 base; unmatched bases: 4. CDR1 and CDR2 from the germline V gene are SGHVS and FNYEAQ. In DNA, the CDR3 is TGTGCCAGCAGCACAGACAGGGGATCCTACAATGAGCAGTTCTTC. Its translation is CASSTDRGSYNEQFF.